What follows are 5 T cell receptor beta chains derived from one specimen sequenced in a study of chemoradiotherapy in HPV16-positive cancers. The repertoire was sequenced with immunoSEQ multiplex PCR; TCRdb's copy has only in-frame clones and lacks some. The sample comprises approximately 12,000 clones, 88% of which are singletons, and around 2.5% rests with the top ten. This specimen was blood, taken from a patient who underwent chemoradiotherapy. These receptor sequences come from a human donor with HPV-associated anogenital cancer.

The chain employs TRBV2 and TRBJ2-1, with D possibly TRBD2 on 5 matching bases. CDR3 length: 15 residues. V lost 5 bases and J 2 bases, leaving 13 bases between the germline ends. Germline CDR1 and CDR2: SNHLY and FYNNEI. CDR3 residues: CASSSGRGTYNEQFF. In DNA form, the CDR3 reads TGTGCCAGCAGTAGTGGACGGGGAACCTACAATGAGCAGTTCTTC.

In its sample, this clone was seen once. This chain links TRBV18 with TRBJ2-1; D is undetermined. Germline CDR1 KGHSH, CDR2 LQKENI. V was trimmed by 2 bases and J by 6 bases, leaving 8 bases between them. There are 13 residues in the CDR3. The CDR3 region is CASSPTSRNEQFF. The DNA for the CDR3 is TGTGCCAGCTCACCAACCAGCCGCAATGAGCAGTTCTTC.

This clone showed up just once. The rearrangement joins TRBV6-5 to TRBJ2-1; 8 nucleotides match TRBD1. CDR3 size: 13 residues. CDR1 MNHEY and CDR2 SVGAGI come from the germline V gene. The ends lost 6 bases at V and 6 bases at J; junction bases unmatched: 4. The chain's CDR3 is CASRQGAVNEQFF. CDR3 nucleotide sequence: TGTGCCAGCAGGCAGGGGGCGGTCAATGAGCAGTTCTTC.

This chain links TRBV30 with TRBJ1-6; TRBD1 aligns across 7 bases. Trimming cost V 0 bases and J 9 bases; bases outside gene matches: 5. The germline V gene has CDR1 GTSNPN and CDR2 SVGIG (reference sequence). This CDR3 is 14 amino acids long. The CDR3 DNA follows: TGTGCCTGGAGTGTAATCCAGGGGGTTTCACCCCTCCACTTT. Translating gives CAWSVIQGVSPLHF.

This sequence joins TRBV30 and TRBJ1-3, with D unclear. There are 14 residues in the CDR3. Trimming cost V 7 bases and J 4 bases, with 17 bases left between them. Germline assignment: CDR1 GTSNPN and CDR2 SVGIG (reference sequence). The DNA of the CDR3 is TGTGCCTCCTTCATACGGGCGTTCGGAAACACCATATATTTT. Translating gives CASFIRAFGNTIYF.